The rows below give T cell receptor beta chains drawn from one sample of a study of shared clonotypes between healthy human individuals. Produced via immunoSEQ multiplex PCR; TCRdb's table is partial and in-frame only. The sample records about 600,000 clones, almost 97% being singletons. The sequenced material came from naive CD4+ T cells sorted from blood. These receptors came from a woman in her 30s in good health. Each CDR3 is given with its conserved first and last residue.

CASSLVGAGGTEAFF,TRBJ1-1,TRBV11-2
CASSYHDLSQEQYF,TRBJ2-7,TRBV6-5
CASSGAHPGQGAINEQFF,TRBJ2-1,TRBV28
CASSQDRGFDGYTF,TRBJ1-2,TRBV6-1
CASSLIGFDEKLFF,TRBJ1-4,TRBV5-1
CASSVEGYEQYF,TRBJ2-7,TRBV9
CASRRQDRGGYTF,TRBJ1-2,TRBV27
CASSPPTGDYEQYF,TRBJ2-7,TRBV9
CASSTTDSRVYEQYF,TRBJ2-7,TRBV18
CASSLDASGYSGNTIYF,TRBJ1-3,TRBV19
CASSLLAYGYEQYF,TRBJ2-7,TRBV5-5
CASSLVGAGVAGELFF,TRBJ2-2,TRBV7-2
CASSLSEGRGGDTQYF,TRBJ2-3,TRBV5-1
CASSRNEKLFF,TRBJ1-4,TRBV28
CASSFRDSYEQYF,TRBJ2-7,TRBV28
CASSAAAANTGELFF,TRBJ2-2,TRBV28
CASSEVGGRWYGYTF,TRBJ1-2,TRBV23-1
CASSPPGHQLETQYF,TRBJ2-5,TRBV18
CATSRVVGGSETQYF,TRBJ2-5,TRBV15
CASSPASGSYEQYF,TRBJ2-7,TRBV18
CASSLVLDEQYF,TRBJ2-7,TRBV11-2